Ten or more counts support the clone carrying this T cell receptor beta chain. The data were taken from a study of T-cell reconstitution after alpha-beta-depleted transplantation in children. During its preparation, the TCRbeta library received unique molecular identifiers. Using its own MiXCR run on the PCR reads, TCRdb lists one record per CDR3 protein. This repertoire shows 490,000 or so distinct CDR3 sequences, roughly a tenth found once; its top ten account for around 2%. CDR3 size: 14 residues. Trimming stripped 6 bases from V and 3 bases from J, with 12 bases between. The germline CDR1 and CDR2 sequences are MNHEY and SMNVEV (reference sequence).

The receptor's source is a child between 2 and 9 years old with inherited bone marrow failure, due to receive a stem cell transplant. Material: PBMCs, obtained before TCRalphabeta/CD19-depleted stem cell transplant. This rearrangement joins TRBV27 to TRBJ1-5, with D possibly being TRBD1 (5 bases). The CDR3 protein is CASSPGLPNQPQHF. DNA for the CDR3: TGTGCCAGCAGCCCGGGACTGCCCAATCAGCCCCAGCATTTT.